One and the same sample provided the 10 T cell receptor beta chains below, sequenced in a study of blood T cell repertoires in COVID-19. Clones were read by immunoSEQ multiplex PCR, and TCRdb kept only the in-frame ones, dropping some. The sample gives roughly 57,000 clones, about 89% of which show up once; over 15% is in the top ten. The sequencing sample was made of peripheral blood. The receptors stem from a human donor in a cohort sampled during active COVID-19.

This sequence joins TRBV11-2 and TRBJ1-2; 9 nucleotides match TRBD1. Losses at the gene ends were 1 base for V and 0 bases for J; bases not matched to a gene: 0. The CDR3 spans 15 residues. Germline V lookup: CDR1 SGHAT, CDR2 FQNNGV. CDR3 amino acids: CASSLGQGANYGYTF. The CDR3 DNA sequence: TGTGCCAGCAGCTTAGGACAGGGGGCTAACTATGGCTACACCTTC. Looking up the rest from reference TRBV11-2 and TRBJ1-2 gives the full variable domain: EAGVAQSPRYKIIEKRQSVAFWCNPISGHATLYWYQQILGQGPKLLIQFQNNGVVDDSQLPKDRFSAERLKGVDSTLKIQPAKLEDSAVYLCASSLGQGANYGYTFGSGTRLTVV.

The chain combines TRBV5-4 with TRBJ1-2; D is unresolved. Per germline, CDR1 SGHNT and CDR2 YYREEE (reference sequence). The CDR3 loop spans 15 amino acids. Trimming stripped 0 bases from V and 2 bases from J, with 11 bases between. CDR3: CASSLGPAANYGYTF. The CDR3 coding sequence is TGTGCCAGCAGCTTGGGCCCAGCGGCGAACTATGGCTACACCTTC.

This chain connects TRBV12-3 or TRBV12-4 to TRBJ2-7; possible D gene TRBD1, 6 bases. The length of the CDR3 is 13 residues. The germline V and J ends were trimmed by 6 bases and 5 bases, with 14 bases remaining between them. CDR3 coding DNA: TGTGCCAGCAGCCCTGGACAGAGAAACGAGCAGTACTTC. Translated, it gives CASSPGQRNEQYF.

This clone was detected once. The chain's CDR3 is CASSEGSRYGYTF. The CDR3 DNA sequence: TGCGCCAGCAGCGAGGGTTCGCGGTATGGCTACACCTTC. The chain uses TRBV5-1 and TRBJ1-2; D remains unclear. The V end lost 4 bases, the J end lost 5 bases, and 12 bases lay between the germline ends. This CDR3 has 13 amino acids. Germline assignment: CDR1 SGHRS and CDR2 YFSETQ.

The chain is built from TRBV19 and TRBJ2-1, with D tentatively TRBD1 (5 bases). V dropped 2 bases and J dropped 8 bases, with 10 bases sitting between them. Germline assignment: CDR1 LNHDA and CDR2 SQIVND (reference sequence). The CDR3 sequence is 13 residues long. The CDR3 is CASSIKGLDEQFF. The CDR3 region has the DNA TGTGCCAGTAGTATAAAGGGGTTGGATGAGCAGTTCTTC.

As regards this clone: Other DNA sequences of this sample code for an identical CDR3. The chain recombines TRBV7-3 with TRBJ1-1; possibly TRBD1 for D (5 bases). The CDR3 contains 14 residues. Germline lookup yields CDR1 SGHTA and CDR2 FQGTGA. V was pared by 2 bases and J by 3 bases, with 10 bases between. CDR3 loop: CASSLLGGDTEAFF. CDR3 bases: TGTGCCAGCAGCTTACTTGGGGGGGACACTGAAGCTTTCTTT.

The genes are TRBV7-2 and TRBJ1-3; D not resolved. Trimming shortened V by 7 bases and J by 0 bases, and 16 bases separated the two germline ends. Germline V gene lookup returns CDR1 SGHTA and CDR2 FQGNSA. The CDR3 is 16 residues long. This CDR3 reads CASTPLPDSSGNTIYF. Here the CDR3 DNA reads TGTGCCAGCACCCCCCTCCCAGACTCCTCTGGAAACACCATATATTTT. Full variable domain (remainder filled in from reference TRBV7-2 and TRBJ1-3): GAGVSQSPSNKVTEKGKDVELRCDPISGHTALYWYRQSLGQGLEFLIYFQGNSAPDKSGLPSDRFSAERTGGSVSTLTIQRTQQEDSAVYLCASTPLPDSSGNTIYFGEGSWLTVV.

The rearrangement joins TRBV6-2 or TRBV6-3 to TRBJ1-2, with a weak D call TRBD1 (5 bases). Trimming pared 6 bases from V and 8 bases from J, leaving 22 bases between. The CDR3 runs 15 residues. CDR1 and CDR2 (germline): MNHEY, SVGEGT. CDR3 coding DNA: TGTGCCAGCAGCTCCCTTTGGGGCCCCCGGCAAGGCTACACCTTC. Protein: CASSSLWGPRQGYTF.

J is TRBJ1-4 and V is TRBV6-1; 8 bases agree with TRBD1. Trimming took 1 base from V and 5 from J; bases not matched to a gene: 3. This CDR3 spans 15 amino acids. Germline V gene lookup returns CDR1 MNHNS and CDR2 SASEGT. The CDR3 here is CASSEVRTGNEKLFF. The CDR3 bases are TGTGCCAGCAGTGAAGTGAGGACAGGGAATGAAAAACTGTTTTTT.

J is TRBJ2-1 and V is TRBV5-4, with 10 bases lining up with TRBD2. Trimming took 6 bases from V and 3 from J; bases not matched to a gene: 3. This CDR3 is built from 14 residues. The V gene's germline CDR1 is SGHNT and CDR2 YYREEE (reference sequence). DNA of the CDR3: TGTGCCAGCACTAGCGGGGGCCTCTACAATGAGCAGTTCTTC. Protein product: CASTSGGLYNEQFF.